A selection of T cell receptor beta chains follows, all from one sample in a study of T cell repertoires in cytomegalovirus infection. TCRdb re-called the reads with MiXCR, one entry per CDR3 protein. This table holds about 570,000 distinct CDR3 sequences, 40% found once. No antigen has been assigned to these receptors. The input for sequencing was cultured PBMCs, taken from culture after CMV antigen stimulation. Source of these receptors: a human donor in good health (CMV status not recorded). Some clones in this sample may be carry-over from other donors' samples. Each CDR3 is given with its conserved first and last residue. Fields, in order: J gene, V gene, D gene, clone size, CDR3 protein, CDR3 DNA. A D gene is named only where the DNA matches it firmly. Clone size is given for some rows only: seen once, a few or many times, or a class if the clone is expanded.

j_gene: TRBJ2-7; v_gene: TRBV7-6; d_gene: TRBD1; abundance: NA; CDR3aa: CASRGGTGSSYEQYF; CDR3nt: TGTGCCAGCAGGGGAGGGACAGGGAGCTCCTACGAGCAGTACTTC
j_gene: TRBJ2-5; v_gene: TRBV10-3; d_gene: NA; abundance: NA; CDR3aa: CAIRTTETQYF; CDR3nt: TGTGCCATCAGGACGACAGAGACCCAGTACTTC
j_gene: TRBJ2-7; v_gene: TRBV7-2; d_gene: TRBD2; abundance: NA; CDR3aa: CASSLTSGGAKEQYF; CDR3nt: TGTGCCAGCAGCTTAACTAGCGGGGGGGCAAAGGAGCAGTACTTC
j_gene: TRBJ2-7; v_gene: TRBV20-1; d_gene: NA; abundance: NA; CDR3aa: CSASPPLGGNYEQYF; CDR3nt: TGCAGTGCTTCCCCCCCCCTGGGTGGGAACTACGAGCAGTACTTC
j_gene: TRBJ2-1; v_gene: TRBV24-1; d_gene: NA; abundance: NA; CDR3aa: CATSDRSPYNEQFF; CDR3nt: TGTGCCACCAGTGATCGTAGCCCCTACAATGAGCAGTTCTTC
j_gene: TRBJ2-1; v_gene: TRBV19; d_gene: NA; abundance: NA; CDR3aa: CASSIEFLRNDEQFF; CDR3nt: TGTGCCAGTAGTATAGAGTTCCTAAGAAACGATGAGCAGTTCTTC
j_gene: TRBJ1-2; v_gene: TRBV30; d_gene: NA; abundance: few; CDR3aa: CAWSGILGSAMAGYTF; CDR3nt: TGTGCCTGGAGCGGGATTTTAGGCAGCGCTATGGCTGGCTACACCTTC
j_gene: TRBJ1-6; v_gene: TRBV7-2; d_gene: NA; abundance: NA; CDR3aa: CASSLIGWGSPLHF; CDR3nt: TGTGCCAGCAGCTTAATAGGTTGGGGTTCACCCCTCCACTTT
j_gene: TRBJ2-1; v_gene: TRBV6-2/TRBV6-3; d_gene: TRBD2; abundance: few; CDR3aa: CASMLAGGNNEQFF; CDR3nt: TGTGCCAGCATGCTAGCGGGGGGAAACAATGAGCAGTTCTTC
j_gene: TRBJ1-5; v_gene: TRBV20-1; d_gene: NA; abundance: NA; CDR3aa: CSAQPDSNQPQHF; CDR3nt: TGCAGTGCTCAACCCGATAGCAATCAGCCCCAGCATTTT
j_gene: TRBJ2-1; v_gene: TRBV3-1; d_gene: NA; abundance: NA; CDR3aa: CASSISGGRVNEQFF; CDR3nt: TGTGCCAGCAGCATTAGCGGAGGCCGGGTGAATGAGCAGTTCTTC
j_gene: TRBJ1-2; v_gene: TRBV25-1; d_gene: TRBD1; abundance: NA; CDR3aa: CASSADRGFRGYTF; CDR3nt: TGTGCCAGCAGTGCGGACAGGGGGTTTCGTGGCTACACCTTC
j_gene: TRBJ1-4; v_gene: TRBV4-1; d_gene: TRBD1; abundance: NA; CDR3aa: CASSQPFRDRVQKLFF; CDR3nt: TGCGCCAGCAGCCAACCTTTTCGGGACAGGGTTCAAAAACTGTTTTTT
j_gene: TRBJ2-1; v_gene: TRBV12-3/TRBV12-4; d_gene: TRBD2; abundance: once; CDR3aa: CASSLAGTRVDNEQFF; CDR3nt: TGTGCCAGCAGTTTAGCAGGGACTAGGGTTGACAATGAGCAGTTCTTC
j_gene: TRBJ2-2; v_gene: TRBV10-3; d_gene: NA; abundance: few; CDR3aa: CAIRDTSRTNTGELFF; CDR3nt: TGTGCCATCAGAGACACTTCTAGGACGAACACCGGGGAGCTGTTTTTT
j_gene: TRBJ1-1; v_gene: TRBV20-1; d_gene: NA; abundance: NA; CDR3aa: CSAYGGTEAFF; CDR3nt: TGCAGTGCTTATGGGGGGACTGAAGCTTTCTTT
j_gene: TRBJ2-6; v_gene: TRBV6-2/TRBV6-3; d_gene: NA; abundance: NA; CDR3aa: CASARSLSGANVLTF; CDR3nt: TGTGCCAGCGCCAGGAGCCTCTCTGGGGCCAACGTCCTGACTTTC
j_gene: TRBJ2-1; v_gene: TRBV12-5; d_gene: TRBD2; abundance: few; CDR3aa: CASGLGAGGGYNEQFF; CDR3nt: TGTGCTAGTGGTTTGGGAGCGGGAGGCGGCTACAATGAGCAGTTCTTC
j_gene: TRBJ2-3; v_gene: TRBV6-6; d_gene: NA; abundance: few; CDR3aa: CASGLSGITDTQYF; CDR3nt: TGTGCCAGCGGGTTATCGGGGATCACAGATACGCAGTATTTT
j_gene: TRBJ2-1; v_gene: TRBV12-3/TRBV12-4; d_gene: NA; abundance: few; CDR3aa: CASSSQLGFGEQFF; CDR3nt: TGTGCCAGCAGTTCCCAGCTTGGTTTCGGTGAGCAGTTCTTC
j_gene: TRBJ2-7; v_gene: TRBV9; d_gene: TRBD2; abundance: NA; CDR3aa: CASSVGSGSGEQYF; CDR3nt: TGTGCCAGCAGCGTAGGAAGCGGGAGCGGGGAGCAGTACTTC
j_gene: TRBJ2-1; v_gene: TRBV7-2; d_gene: TRBD2; abundance: NA; CDR3aa: CASSHRNWTSGSNEQFF; CDR3nt: TGTGCCAGCAGCCATCGCAACTGGACTAGCGGGAGTAATGAGCAGTTCTTC
j_gene: TRBJ1-3; v_gene: TRBV5-6; d_gene: NA; abundance: NA; CDR3aa: CASSPGGPHSGNTIYF; CDR3nt: TGTGCCAGCAGCCCCGGGGGGCCACACTCTGGAAACACCATATATTTT
j_gene: TRBJ2-2; v_gene: TRBV5-6; d_gene: NA; abundance: few; CDR3aa: CASSLAFTGELFF; CDR3nt: TGTGCCAGCAGCTTGGCATTCACCGGGGAGCTGTTTTTT
j_gene: TRBJ2-7; v_gene: TRBV4-3; d_gene: NA; abundance: NA; CDR3aa: CASSQGAGISYEQYF; CDR3nt: TGCGCCAGCAGCCAAGGGGCCGGGATAAGCTACGAGCAGTACTTC
j_gene: TRBJ2-6; v_gene: TRBV6-5; d_gene: NA; abundance: few; CDR3aa: CASSYSLGLTNSGANVLTF; CDR3nt: TGTGCCAGCAGTTACTCGCTCGGTTTGACGAACTCTGGGGCCAACGTCCTGACTTTC
j_gene: TRBJ1-1; v_gene: TRBV10-3; d_gene: NA; abundance: few; CDR3aa: CAISEDSSTEAFF; CDR3nt: TGTGCCATCAGTGAGGATTCGAGCACTGAAGCTTTCTTT